This T cell receptor (beta chain) was captured in a study of blood T cells in healthy people across ages. Sample-barcoded 5' priming and a J-beta primer mix drove a second PCR of 7 to 11 cycles. MiXCR, run by TCRdb on the 5' RACE reads, gives a single entry per CDR3 protein. The top ten hold over 10% of the sample, which has approximately 880,000 distinct CDR3 sequences, roughly 48% seen once. Germline CDR1 reads SGHDN; CDR2 reads FVKESK. The CDR3 contains 17 residues. The V and J ends lost 3 bases and 14 bases respectively, with 29 bases between them. The chain couples TRBV14 to TRBJ2-1; D might be TRBD1 (5 bases). The receptor comes from a man aged 30 to 45 in good health. The source material was blood. The CDR3 is CASSHLQETYPRVMEFF. The CDR3 DNA is TGTGCCAGCAGCCACTTACAGGAAACTTACCCTCGGGTTATGGAGTTCTTC.